Described below is a single T cell receptor (beta chain) sequence and its context. The target of this receptor is not known. No base quality values were provided; no much bigger clone lies one nucleotide off. A second Seattle source provided samples from volunteer blood donors who had recovered from COVID-19. Each collaborating institution followed its own protocols to collect whole blood in K2EDTA tubes. For TCRbeta analysis, collaborator samples were shipped as frozen whole blood, as isolated PBMCs, or as DNA extracted from either sample type. TCRbeta CDR3 regions were amplified from genomic DNA using the immunoSEQ Assay, a bias-controlled multiplex PCR. Per the source publication's procedure: The number of nucleated cells in each sample was estimated by amplification of reference gene primers within the assay. To quantify the absolute abundance of each unique TCRbeta CDR3 rearrangement, sequence reads were collapsed and filtered. For each sample, productive Simpson clonality was calculated by taking the square root of Simpson's diversity index across productive rearrangements. TCRdb stores this immuneACCESS table with in-frame sequences only. Part of the clones is absent; in the studies checked, under half of the shortfall reflects unresolved V genes, and no reason is known for the rest. Clone size and the V and J calls come from that table; the DNA yielded D and trimming. The sample table contains more than 100,000 clones; only one count was recorded for more than 70% of them. The ten largest make up about an eighth of the sample.

This sample stems from a study of blood T cell repertoires in COVID-19 (TCRdb year 2020). Broadly, across the study: Samples covering the acute and convalescent phases of COVID-19 were provided by collaborators in the United States, Italy and Spain. The prospective study material was composed of cDNA or gDNA derived from T cells, B-cell-depleted T cells, or PBMCs. Deeply sampled blood TCRbeta repertoires from subjects exposed to, actively infected with, or recovered from COVID-19 were included in the dataset. A freely available public database, intended as a resource for researchers studying the immune response to SARS-CoV-2, is where the repertoires were released. The samples were drawn from the first 160 participants of the ongoing ImmuneRACE study and from 1,254 subjects provided by 6 global collaborators. Nearly every sample came with metadata listing a de-identified subject ID, COVID-19 status, age in years and sex. Where HLA class I and class II types were available, the types were taken from metadata supplied by the sample provider, not from assay-based typing.

Results and caveats for the whole study, not just this receptor: Clinical and demographic metadata were provided uncurated, with the amount varying by source and participant.

V is cut back by 0 bases and J by 7 bases, with 8 bases in the junction unmatched. CDR3 length: 16 amino acids, cysteine to phenylalanine. Only CDR3 DNA is held: 48 bases, read in frame from base 1. Via the germline V gene, CDR1 is ENHRY and CDR2 SYGVKD. The sequence was collected from a woman under 40 who had recovered from COVID-19. The V and J segments used are TRBV10-3 and TRBJ2-1; 8 central nucleotides agree with TRBD2. The sequenced sample was peripheral blood. The CDR3 amino acid sequence is: CAISESGGGRVNEQFF. The DNA sequence is TGTGCCATCAGTGAGTCAGGCGGGGGGCGAGTGAATGAGCAGTTCTTC.